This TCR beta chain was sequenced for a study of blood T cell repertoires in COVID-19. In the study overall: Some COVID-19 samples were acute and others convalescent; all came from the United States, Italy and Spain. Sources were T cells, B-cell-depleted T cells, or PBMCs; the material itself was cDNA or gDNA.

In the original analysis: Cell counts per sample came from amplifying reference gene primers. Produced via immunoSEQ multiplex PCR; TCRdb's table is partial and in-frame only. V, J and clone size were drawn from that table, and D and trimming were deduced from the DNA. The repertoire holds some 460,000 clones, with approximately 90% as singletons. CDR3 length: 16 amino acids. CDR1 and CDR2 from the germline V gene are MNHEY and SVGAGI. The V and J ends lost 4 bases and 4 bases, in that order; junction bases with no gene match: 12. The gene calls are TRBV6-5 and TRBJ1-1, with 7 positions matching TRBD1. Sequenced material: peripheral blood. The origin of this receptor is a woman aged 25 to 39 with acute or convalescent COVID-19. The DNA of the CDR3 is TGTGCCAGCAGTTTAAGACCGGGACAGTGGGGCACTGAAGCTTTCTTT. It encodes CASSLRPGQWGTEAFF.